Listed below are T cell receptor beta chains from one sample, sequenced in a study of regulatory T cells in long-lasting Graves disease. TCRdb reprocessed the multiplex PCR reads with MiXCR, giving one entry per CDR3 protein. The sample yields a few hundred thousand distinct CDR3 sequences, 14% seen once. These data are also associated with another study on T cells in Graves' hyperthyroidism and ophthalmopathy.

This specimen consisted of peripheral blood mononuclear cells (PBMCs), obtained at new diagnosis, from a patient treated with antithyroid drugs. Receptors were obtained from a woman in her fifties or sixties with Graves disease. CDR3s include the opening cysteine and the closing phenylalanine or tryptophan. D genes are given only for firm matches. The listing skips clone size in some rows; elsewhere it reads once, few, many or a size class.

cdr3_nt cdr3_aa cdr3_length j_call clone_size d_call v_call
TGTGCCACCAGTGTAGGAGGGAGTCTCTACGAGCAGTACTTC CATSVGGSLYEQYF 14 TRBJ2-7 many - TRBV24-1
TGTGCCAGCAGTGTTCGGCCAGGTGTTTACAATGAGCAGTTCTTC CASSVRPGVYNEQFF 15 TRBJ2-1 many - TRBV28
TGTGCCAGCAGCTTAGCGGTATGGGGGGGTGAGCAGTTCTTC CASSLAVWGGEQFF 14 TRBJ2-1 many TRBD2 TRBV7-8
TGTGCCATCAGTGATTGGGGATTAGGCTACACCTTC CAISDWGLGYTF 12 TRBJ1-2 - - TRBV10-3
TGTGCCAGCAGCCAGGGGCTAGGGGGTTTGAACACCGGGGAGCTGTTTTTT CASSQGLGGLNTGELFF 17 TRBJ2-2 - - TRBV3-1
TGCAGCGTTGTGGGGGGCAGGGGTCACCTCTCCTACGAGCAGTACTTC CSVVGGRGHLSYEQYF 16 TRBJ2-7 - - TRBV29-1
TGTGCCAGCAGTGGCGCTGGACAGATGAACACTGAAGCTTTCTTT CASSGAGQMNTEAFF 15 TRBJ1-1 many - TRBV2
TGTGCCAGCGCGGGACAGGCCTATACGCAGTATTTT CASAGQAYTQYF 12 TRBJ2-3 many TRBD1 TRBV11-2
TGTGCCAGCAGTTTTCGGGGCGGGTACTACGAGCAGTACTTC CASSFRGGYYEQYF 14 TRBJ2-7 - - TRBV28
TGTGCCAGCAGTTTATTGGGACCGAGCTCCTACGAGCAGTACTTC CASSLLGPSSYEQYF 15 TRBJ2-7 few - TRBV28
TGCAGTGCTAGTCCCGACAGGATGAACACTGAAGCTTTCTTT CSASPDRMNTEAFF 14 TRBJ1-1 many - TRBV20-1
TGCAGCTCTTACGGGGCAGGGGGGCTAGAGACCCAGTACTTC CSSYGAGGLETQYF 14 TRBJ2-5 - - TRBV29-1
TGCAGCGTCCGGACTAGCGGGAGCCAATTCAATGAGCAGTTCTTC CSVRTSGSQFNEQFF 15 TRBJ2-1 many TRBD2 TRBV29-1
TGTGCCAGCAGCCCGCCAGGGGTCGGAAACACCATATATTTT CASSPPGVGNTIYF 14 TRBJ1-3 - - TRBV3-1
TGTGCCAGCAGCGTAGGAAGGTTATCCTACGAGCAGTACTTC CASSVGRLSYEQYF 14 TRBJ2-7 - - TRBV9
TGTGCCAGCCTTACCGCCGCGGGGCAGGGACTAACCTACGAGCAGTACTTC CASLTAAGQGLTYEQYF 17 TRBJ2-7 many TRBD2 TRBV28
TGTGCCAGCACCATTCGGGGGTACAATGAGCAGTTCTTC CASTIRGYNEQFF 13 TRBJ2-1 - - TRBV28
TGTGCCAGCAGTTTTACAGCCCGCATAGATACGCAGTATTTT CASSFTARIDTQYF 14 TRBJ2-3 many - TRBV28
TGTGCCAGCTCACCTAGCGGGAGGAAAGATACGCAGTATTTT CASSPSGRKDTQYF 14 TRBJ2-3 many TRBD2 TRBV18
TGTGCCAGCAGTTTTGATTTTGGGACCAAAGGTAACGAGCAGTACTTC CASSFDFGTKGNEQYF 16 TRBJ2-7 many - TRBV28
TGTGCCAGCAGACCCGGGACAGGGCACGTCGAGCAGTACTTC CASRPGTGHVEQYF 14 TRBJ2-7 many TRBD1 TRBV6-2/TRBV6-3
TGTGCCAGCAGTGACGGCTCCTACAATGAGCAGTTCTTC CASSDGSYNEQFF 13 TRBJ2-1 many - TRBV2
TGTGCCAGCAGCCCTAGACAACAGGTGAATCATCCCCAGCATTTT CASSPRQQVNHPQHF 15 TRBJ1-5 - - TRBV14
TGTGCCAGCAGGGAACTACTAGCGGGAGAAGAGACCCAGTACTTC CASRELLAGEETQYF 15 TRBJ2-5 - TRBD2 TRBV5-6
TGTGCCAGCAGGCAGGGACAGACGGAAGACTACGAGCAGTACTTC CASRQGQTEDYEQYF 15 TRBJ2-7 many TRBD1 TRBV5-5
TGTGCCAGCAGCCCGAGGACAGGCCTAGGGAACTATGGCTACACCTTC CASSPRTGLGNYGYTF 16 TRBJ1-2 few TRBD1 TRBV14
TGCGCCAGCAGCTGGTCCGACTCGGGAGATACGCAGTATTTT CASSWSDSGDTQYF 14 TRBJ2-3 - - TRBV5-1
TGTGCCAGCAGCCAAGGGCAGGGGTTCGGCACCGGGGAGCTGTTTTTT CASSQGQGFGTGELFF 16 TRBJ2-2 - - TRBV3-1
TGTGCCAGCAGTGAAGGATGGAGGGGGAATCAGCCCCAGCATTTT CASSEGWRGNQPQHF 15 TRBJ1-5 few - TRBV6-1
TGTGCCAGCAGCTCCTCACAGACTAGCGGAACCTACGAGCAGTACTTC CASSSSQTSGTYEQYF 16 TRBJ2-7 many TRBD2 TRBV7-2
TGCGCCAACAGCGCCGGACTAGCGACCTACAATGAGCAGTTCTTC CANSAGLATYNEQFF 15 TRBJ2-1 - TRBD2 TRBV5-1
TGTGCCAGCAGTGAAGAACTAGCGGGAGGGCCAAGTCTAGAGACCCAGTACTTC CASSEELAGGPSLETQYF 18 TRBJ2-5 few TRBD2 TRBV6-1
TGCGCCAGCAGCCAAGATCCAGGACTAGCGGGACGCGAGCAGTACTTC CASSQDPGLAGREQYF 16 TRBJ2-7 few TRBD2 TRBV4-1
TGCGCCAGCAGTGAGTTAGGACTAGCGGGCAGGGAGACCCAGTACTTC CASSELGLAGRETQYF 16 TRBJ2-5 - TRBD2 TRBV10-2
TGTGCCAGCGGAATGACGATGAACACTGAAGCTTTCTTT CASGMTMNTEAFF 13 TRBJ1-1 - - TRBV7-3
TGCGCCAGCAGCCAAGAACCAATCCGGGATTTTGGATACAATGAGCAGTTCTTC CASSQEPIRDFGYNEQFF 18 TRBJ2-1 many - TRBV4-1
TGTGCCAGCAGCTTTACTAGCGGATATCTCTACGAGCAGTACTTC CASSFTSGYLYEQYF 15 TRBJ2-7 few TRBD2 TRBV7-3